The rows below give T cell receptor beta chains drawn from one sample of a study of blood T cell repertoires in COVID-19. The repertoire was sequenced with immunoSEQ multiplex PCR; TCRdb's copy has only in-frame clones and lacks some. The sample contains about 150,000 clones, over 90% of which appear only once. The sequenced sample was peripheral blood. All receptors derive from a man aged 50-60 years with acute or convalescent COVID-19. The CDR3 runs from the conserved cysteine through the conserved F or W. The D gene is left open where the match is weak. Where a row states a size, it is once, few, many or the class of an expanded clone; other rows omit it.

cdr3_aa	cdr3_nt	j_call	cdr3_length	v_call	d_call	clone_size
CASRERLAERNEQFF	TGTGCCAGCAGAGAGCGGCTAGCGGAGCGCAATGAGCAGTTCTTC	TRBJ2-1	15	TRBV27	TRBD2	.
CASSRQGLQETQYF	TGTGCCAGCAGTAGGCAGGGACTTCAAGAGACCCAGTACTTC	TRBJ2-5	14	TRBV2	.	once
CASSGSVNTEAFF	TGTGCCAGCTCAGGTTCGGTGAACACTGAAGCTTTCTTT	TRBJ1-1	13	TRBV18	.	.
CASSPSTGGTDTQYF	TGTGCCAGCAGTCCCTCCACCGGGGGCACAGATACGCAGTATTTT	TRBJ2-3	15	TRBV27	.	.
CASSGGTADRDTEAFF	TGCGCCAGCAGCGGAGGGACAGCGGATCGAGACACTGAAGCTTTCTTT	TRBJ1-1	16	TRBV4-1	TRBD1	.
CASSGEFSGNTIYF	TGTGCCAGCAGCGGGGAGTTCTCTGGAAACACCATATATTTT	TRBJ1-3	14	TRBV9	.	.
CASSLSRESNEQFF	TGTGCCAGCAGCTTATCCAGGGAATCCAATGAGCAGTTCTTC	TRBJ2-1	14	TRBV7-9	.	.
CASSEGQGRDEKLFF	TGTGCCAGCAGTGAGGGACAGGGAAGAGACGAAAAACTGTTTTTT	TRBJ1-4	15	TRBV2	TRBD1	.
CASSIGLAGGYNEQFF	TGTGCCAGTAGTATTGGTCTAGCGGGGGGTTACAATGAGCAGTTCTTC	TRBJ2-1	16	TRBV19	TRBD2	.
CASSFTESNGYTF	TGTGCCAGCAGCTTCACAGAATCAAATGGCTACACCTTC	TRBJ1-2	13	TRBV11-2	.	.
CASTLYNSPLHF	TGTGCCAGCACCCTATATAATTCACCCCTCCACTTT	TRBJ1-6	12	TRBV28	.	.
CASGGGGEQFF	TGTGCCAGCGGCGGGGGGGGTGAGCAGTTCTTC	TRBJ2-1	11	TRBV3-1/TRBV3-2	TRBD2	.